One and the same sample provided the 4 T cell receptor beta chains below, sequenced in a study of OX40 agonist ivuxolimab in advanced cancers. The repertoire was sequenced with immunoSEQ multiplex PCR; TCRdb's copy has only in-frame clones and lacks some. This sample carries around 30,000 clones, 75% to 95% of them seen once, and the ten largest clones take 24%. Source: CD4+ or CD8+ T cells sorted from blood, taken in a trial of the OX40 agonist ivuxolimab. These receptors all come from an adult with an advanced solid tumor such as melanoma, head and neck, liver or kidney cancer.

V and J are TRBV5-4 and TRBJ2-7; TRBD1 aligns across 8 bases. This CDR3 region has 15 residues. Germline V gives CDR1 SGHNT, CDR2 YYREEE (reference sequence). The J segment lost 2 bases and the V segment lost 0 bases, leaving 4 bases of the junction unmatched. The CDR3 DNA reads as TGTGCCAGCAGCTTGGAGGTCAGGGGGCCCTACGAGCAGTACTTC. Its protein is CASSLEVRGPYEQYF.

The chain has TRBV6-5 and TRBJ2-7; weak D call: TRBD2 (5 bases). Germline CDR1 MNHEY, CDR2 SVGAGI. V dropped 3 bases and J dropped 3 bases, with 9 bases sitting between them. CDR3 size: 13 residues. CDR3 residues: CASSYHGNYEQYF. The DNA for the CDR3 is TGTGCCAGCAGTTATCACGGGAACTACGAGCAGTACTTC.

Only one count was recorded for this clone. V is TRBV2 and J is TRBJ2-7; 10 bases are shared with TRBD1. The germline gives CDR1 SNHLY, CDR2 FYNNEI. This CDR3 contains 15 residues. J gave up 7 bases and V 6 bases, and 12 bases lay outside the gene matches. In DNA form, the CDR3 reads TGTGCCAGCAGGACCGGGACAGGGGAGTTGTGGGAGCAGTACTTC. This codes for CASRTGTGELWEQYF.

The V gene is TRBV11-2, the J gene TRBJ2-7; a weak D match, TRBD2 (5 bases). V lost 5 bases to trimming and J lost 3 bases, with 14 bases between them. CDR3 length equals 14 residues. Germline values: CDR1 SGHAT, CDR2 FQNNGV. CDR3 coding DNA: TGTGCCAGCAGCCCCACCGGGGTAGGCTACGAGCAGTACTTC. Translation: CASSPTGVGYEQYF.